The clone carrying this TCR beta chain was recorded at least ten times. Moderate-to-severe activity, with CAS ≥3, NOSPECS ≥4 and duration under 3 months, characterized the donors with ophthalmopathy. Germline CDR1 MDHEN, CDR2 SYDVKM. The CDR3 is 14 residues long. The V end was cut by 5 bases, the J end by 3 bases, with 14 bases between. This sample is drawn from a study of Graves' ophthalmopathy and Graves' hyperthyroidism. Whole-study context: Investigators collected peripheral blood at initial diagnosis, before any treatment was given.

As the template, RNA transcripts were used to amplify TCR beta CDR3 regions. The authors performed first-round RT-PCR with HTBI primers and then a second-round multiplex PCR. MiXCR, applied by TCRdb to the multiplex PCR reads, yields one record per CDR3 protein. The repertoire holds 200,000 to 250,000 distinct CDR3 sequences, around a fifth seen once, with around 45% in the top ten. This sequence was found in a woman aged 50 to 60 with Graves' ophthalmopathy. Sample: peripheral blood. The rearrangement uses TRBV28 and TRBJ2-7, with D perhaps matching TRBD1 (5 bases). The CDR3 DNA sequence: TGTGCCAGCAGTCCCCGGACAAATCTCTACGAGCAGTACTTC. It specifies CASSPRTNLYEQYF.